The clone carrying this T cell receptor beta chain has only a few counts. What it binds is not known. This sample was included in a study of OX40 agonist ivuxolimab in advanced cancers. Broader study findings: Fewer expanded clones were found on average in CD4+ than in CD8+ T cells.

Only in-frame clones appear in the TCRdb table, and some are missing; sequencing was by immunoSEQ multiplex PCR. This sample yields almost 70,000 clones, of which almost 90% are seen a single time; roughly a tenth belongs to the top ten. The V gene's germline CDR1 is GTSNPN and CDR2 SVGIG (reference sequence). This CDR3 contains 17 residues. V lost 5 bases and J lost 1; bases outside the gene matches: 10. This sequence originates from an adult with an advanced solid tumor such as melanoma, head and neck, liver or kidney cancer. This sample comprised CD4+ or CD8+ T cells sorted from blood, obtained in a trial of the OX40 agonist ivuxolimab. The V and J genes are TRBV30 and TRBJ2-7, with 14 bases matching TRBD2. The CDR3 region is CAWFGTGTSGRSYEQYF. The CDR3 bases are TGTGCCTGGTTCGGAACGGGGACTAGCGGGAGATCCTACGAGCAGTACTTC.